The clone carrying this T cell receptor beta chain was seen repeatedly, ten times or more. Its antigen is undetermined. Generation of TCR beta libraries employed quantitative 5'-RACE incorporating molecular barcodes. TCRdb re-called the 5' RACE reads with MiXCR, one entry per CDR3 protein. The table has a few hundred thousand distinct CDR3 sequences, over 9.5% seen once. These data originate in a study of CD8 T cells in ankylosing spondylitis. Whole-study results and caveats: Clones tied to disease were said to be significantly enriched in matched ankylosing spondylitis synovial fluid.

With 2 bases removed from V and 8 bases from J, the gap between germline ends came to 9 bases. CDR3 size: 12 residues. Germline V lookup: CDR1 MDHEN, CDR2 SYDVKM. The clonotype originates from a male donor with ankylosing spondylitis or in good health (not recorded which). The sample taken for sequencing was blood, either unsorted or a sorted T cell fraction (not recorded which). This rearrangement joins TRBV28 to TRBJ1-1; D gene ambiguous. CDR3 protein: CASSLTSGEAFF. As DNA, the CDR3 is TGTGCCAGCAGTTTAACTTCGGGGGAAGCTTTCTTT.